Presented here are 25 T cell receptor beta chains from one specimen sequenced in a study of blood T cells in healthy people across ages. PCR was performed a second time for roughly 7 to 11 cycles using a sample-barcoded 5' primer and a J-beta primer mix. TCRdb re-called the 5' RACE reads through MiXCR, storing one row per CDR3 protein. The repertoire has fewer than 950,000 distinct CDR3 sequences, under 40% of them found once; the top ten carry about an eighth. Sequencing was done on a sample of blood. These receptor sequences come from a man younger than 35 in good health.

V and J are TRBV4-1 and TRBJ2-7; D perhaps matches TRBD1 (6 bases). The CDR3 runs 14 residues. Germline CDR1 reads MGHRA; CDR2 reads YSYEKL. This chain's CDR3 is CASGSGTYPYEQYF. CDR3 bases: TGCGCGTCAGGGTCCGGGACATATCCTTACGAGCAGTACTTC.

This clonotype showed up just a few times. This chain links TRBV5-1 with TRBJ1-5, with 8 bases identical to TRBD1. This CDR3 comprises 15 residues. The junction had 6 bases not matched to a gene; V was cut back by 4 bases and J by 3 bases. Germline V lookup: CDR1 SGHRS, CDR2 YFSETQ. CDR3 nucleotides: TGCGCCAGCAGCACAGGGGGGGATGCCAATCAGCCCCAGCATTTT. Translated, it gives CASSTGGDANQPQHF.

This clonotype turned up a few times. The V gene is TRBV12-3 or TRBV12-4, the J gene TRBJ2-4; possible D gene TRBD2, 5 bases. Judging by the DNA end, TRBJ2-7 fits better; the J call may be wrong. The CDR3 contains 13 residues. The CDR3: CASSVSGLDEQYF. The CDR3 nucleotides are TGTGCCAGCAGTGTGTCTGGACTGGACGAGCAGTACTTC.

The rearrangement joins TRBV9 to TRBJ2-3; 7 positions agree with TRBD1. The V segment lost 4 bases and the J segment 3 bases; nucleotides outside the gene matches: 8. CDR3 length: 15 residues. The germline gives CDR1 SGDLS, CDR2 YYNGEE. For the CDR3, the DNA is TGTGCCAGCAGCCCCGGACAGGCGTTGACAGATACGCAGTATTTT. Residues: CASSPGQALTDTQYF.

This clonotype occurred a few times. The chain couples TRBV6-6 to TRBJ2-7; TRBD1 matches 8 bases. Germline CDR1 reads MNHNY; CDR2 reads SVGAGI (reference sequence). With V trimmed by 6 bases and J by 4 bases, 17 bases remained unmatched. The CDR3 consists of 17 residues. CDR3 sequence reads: CASSPTRNGQGPYEQYF. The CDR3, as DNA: TGTGCCAGCAGCCCAACCCGCAACGGACAGGGTCCTTACGAGCAGTACTTC.

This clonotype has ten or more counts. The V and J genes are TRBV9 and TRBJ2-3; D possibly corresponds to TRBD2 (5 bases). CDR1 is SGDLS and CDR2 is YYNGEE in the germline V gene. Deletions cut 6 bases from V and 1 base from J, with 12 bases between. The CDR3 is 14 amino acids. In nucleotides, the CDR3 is TGTGCCAGCAACCTTCGGGGAGGCACAGATACGCAGTATTTT. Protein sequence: CASNLRGGTDTQYF.

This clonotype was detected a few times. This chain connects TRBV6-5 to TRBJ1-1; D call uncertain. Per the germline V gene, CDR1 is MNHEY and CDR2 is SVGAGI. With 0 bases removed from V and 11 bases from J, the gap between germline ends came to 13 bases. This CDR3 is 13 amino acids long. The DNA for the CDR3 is TGTGCCAGCAGTTACTCACGGGGTCTGGGGGCTTTCTTT. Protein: CASSYSRGLGAFF.

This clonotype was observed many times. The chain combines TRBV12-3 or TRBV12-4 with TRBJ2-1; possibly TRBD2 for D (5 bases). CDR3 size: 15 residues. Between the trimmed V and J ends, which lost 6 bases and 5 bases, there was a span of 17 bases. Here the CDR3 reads CASRTGSRLNNEQFF. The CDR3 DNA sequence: TGTGCCAGCAGGACGGGGTCTCGGTTAAACAATGAGCAGTTCTTC.

This chain's CDR3 is CASSLRAIEQYF. CDR3 sequence (DNA): TGTGCCAGCAGCTTAAGGGCAATCGAGCAGTACTTC. The chain is built from TRBV7-2 and TRBJ2-7; no clear D gene. V dropped 2 bases and J dropped 6 bases, with 8 bases sitting between them. This CDR3 is built from 12 residues. Germline V gene lookup returns CDR1 SGHTA and CDR2 FQGNSA.

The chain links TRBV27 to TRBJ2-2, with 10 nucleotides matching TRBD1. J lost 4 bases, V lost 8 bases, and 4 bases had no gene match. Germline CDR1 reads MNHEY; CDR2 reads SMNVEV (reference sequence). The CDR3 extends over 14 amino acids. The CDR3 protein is CASRTGGGTGELFF. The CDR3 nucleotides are TGTGCCAGCCGGACAGGGGGGGGCACCGGGGAGCTGTTTTTT.

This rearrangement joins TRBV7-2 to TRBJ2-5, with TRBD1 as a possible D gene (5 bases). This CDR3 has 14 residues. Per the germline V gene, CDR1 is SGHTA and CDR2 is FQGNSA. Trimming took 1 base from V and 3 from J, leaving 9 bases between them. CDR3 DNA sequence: TGTGCCAGCAGCTTAGATGTAGGGGAAGAGACCCAGTACTTC. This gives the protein CASSLDVGEETQYF.

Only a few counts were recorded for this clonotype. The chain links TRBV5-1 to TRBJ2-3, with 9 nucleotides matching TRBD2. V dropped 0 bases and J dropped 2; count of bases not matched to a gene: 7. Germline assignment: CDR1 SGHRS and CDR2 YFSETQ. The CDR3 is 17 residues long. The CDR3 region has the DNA TGCGCCAGCAGCTTGGTTGGAGCGGGGGGATTCACAGATACGCAGTATTTT. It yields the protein CASSLVGAGGFTDTQYF.

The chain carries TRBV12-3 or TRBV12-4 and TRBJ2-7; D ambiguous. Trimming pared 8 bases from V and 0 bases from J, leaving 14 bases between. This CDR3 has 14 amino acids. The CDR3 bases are TGTGCCAGCTGCTCCTTCATTAGCTCCTACGAGCAGTACTTC. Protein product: CASCSFISSYEQYF.

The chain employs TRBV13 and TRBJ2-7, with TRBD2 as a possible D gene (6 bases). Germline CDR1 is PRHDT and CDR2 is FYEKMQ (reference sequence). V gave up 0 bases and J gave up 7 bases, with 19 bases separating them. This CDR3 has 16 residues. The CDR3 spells CASSLGHGGSYNEQYF. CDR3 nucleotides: TGTGCCAGCAGCTTAGGCCACGGGGGATCCTACAATGAGCAGTACTTC.

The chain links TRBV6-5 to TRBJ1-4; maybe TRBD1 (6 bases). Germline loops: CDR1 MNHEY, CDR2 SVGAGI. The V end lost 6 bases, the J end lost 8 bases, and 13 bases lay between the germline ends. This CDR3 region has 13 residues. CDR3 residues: CASSRGQKEKLFF. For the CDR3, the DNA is TGTGCCAGCAGCCGAGGACAGAAAGAAAAACTGTTTTTT.

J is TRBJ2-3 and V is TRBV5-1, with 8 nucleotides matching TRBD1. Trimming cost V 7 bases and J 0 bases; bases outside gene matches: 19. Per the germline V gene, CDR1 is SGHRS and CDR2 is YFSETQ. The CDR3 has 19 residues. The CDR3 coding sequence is TGCGCCAGCGGCAGAACAGGGGGTGAGAGGGTAACGAGCACAGATACGCAGTATTTT. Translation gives CASGRTGGERVTSTDTQYF.

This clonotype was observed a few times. In DNA form, the CDR3 reads TGTGCCAGCAGTTACTCGAGGACCCTGGGGAATGAGCAGTTCTTC. Its translation: CASSYSRTLGNEQFF. The chain combines TRBV6-5 with TRBJ2-1; D is undetermined. Germline CDR1 is MNHEY and CDR2 is SVGAGI. V lost 0 bases, J lost 7 bases, and 13 bases lay in between. The CDR3 extends over 15 amino acids.

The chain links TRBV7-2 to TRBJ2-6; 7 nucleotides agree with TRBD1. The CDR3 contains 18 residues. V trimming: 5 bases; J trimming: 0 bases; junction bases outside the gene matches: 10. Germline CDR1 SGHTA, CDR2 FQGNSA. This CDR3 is CASSLVGQFPSGANVLTF. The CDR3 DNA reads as TGTGCCAGCAGCCTAGTGGGACAGTTCCCCTCTGGGGCCAACGTCCTGACTTTC.

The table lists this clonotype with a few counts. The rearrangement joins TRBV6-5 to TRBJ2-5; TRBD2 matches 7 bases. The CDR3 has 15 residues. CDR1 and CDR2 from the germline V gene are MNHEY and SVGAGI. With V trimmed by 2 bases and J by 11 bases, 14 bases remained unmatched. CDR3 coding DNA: TGTGCCAGCAGTTACGAATTCGGGGAGGGCGATGAGCAGTACTTC. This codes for CASSYEFGEGDEQYF.

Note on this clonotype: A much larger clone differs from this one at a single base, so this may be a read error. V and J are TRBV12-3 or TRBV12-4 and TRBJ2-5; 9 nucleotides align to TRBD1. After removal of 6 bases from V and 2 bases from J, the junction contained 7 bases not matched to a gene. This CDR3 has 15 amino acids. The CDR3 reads CASSRGDREQETQYF. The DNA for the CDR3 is TGTGCCAGCAGCCGAGGGGACAGGGAACAAGAGACCCAGTACTTC.

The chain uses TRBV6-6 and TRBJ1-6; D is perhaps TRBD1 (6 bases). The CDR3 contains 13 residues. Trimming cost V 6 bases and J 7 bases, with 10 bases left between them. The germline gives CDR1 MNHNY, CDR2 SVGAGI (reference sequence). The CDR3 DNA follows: TGTGCCAGCAGGGTACAGGGCAATTCACCCCTCCACTTT. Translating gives CASRVQGNSPLHF.

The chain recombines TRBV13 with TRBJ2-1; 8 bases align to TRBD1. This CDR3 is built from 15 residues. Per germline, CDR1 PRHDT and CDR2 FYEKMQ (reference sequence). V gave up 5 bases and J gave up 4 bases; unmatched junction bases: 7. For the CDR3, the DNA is TGTGCCAGCAGCAAGGGGACAGGAAAATACAATGAGCAGTTCTTC. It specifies CASSKGTGKYNEQFF.

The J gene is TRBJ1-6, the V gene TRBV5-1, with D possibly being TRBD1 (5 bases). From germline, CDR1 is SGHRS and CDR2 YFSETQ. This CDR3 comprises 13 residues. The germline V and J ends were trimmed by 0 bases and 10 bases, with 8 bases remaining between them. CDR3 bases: TGCGCCAGCAGCTTGGCAGGGTTCTCACCCCTCCACTTT. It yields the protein CASSLAGFSPLHF.

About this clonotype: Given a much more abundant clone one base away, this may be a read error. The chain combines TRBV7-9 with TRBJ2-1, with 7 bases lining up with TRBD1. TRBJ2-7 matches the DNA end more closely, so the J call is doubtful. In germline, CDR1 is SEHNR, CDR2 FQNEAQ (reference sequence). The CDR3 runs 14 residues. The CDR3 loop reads CAIPRQGLYNEQYF. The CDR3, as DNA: TGTGCCATTCCCCGACAGGGCCTCTACAATGAGCAGTACTTC.

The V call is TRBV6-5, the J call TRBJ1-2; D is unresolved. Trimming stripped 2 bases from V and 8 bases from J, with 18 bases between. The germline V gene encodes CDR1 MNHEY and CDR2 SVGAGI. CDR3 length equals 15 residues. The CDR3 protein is CASSYARGVSGGYTF. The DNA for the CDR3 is TGTGCCAGCAGTTACGCGAGAGGCGTCTCGGGGGGCTACACCTTC.